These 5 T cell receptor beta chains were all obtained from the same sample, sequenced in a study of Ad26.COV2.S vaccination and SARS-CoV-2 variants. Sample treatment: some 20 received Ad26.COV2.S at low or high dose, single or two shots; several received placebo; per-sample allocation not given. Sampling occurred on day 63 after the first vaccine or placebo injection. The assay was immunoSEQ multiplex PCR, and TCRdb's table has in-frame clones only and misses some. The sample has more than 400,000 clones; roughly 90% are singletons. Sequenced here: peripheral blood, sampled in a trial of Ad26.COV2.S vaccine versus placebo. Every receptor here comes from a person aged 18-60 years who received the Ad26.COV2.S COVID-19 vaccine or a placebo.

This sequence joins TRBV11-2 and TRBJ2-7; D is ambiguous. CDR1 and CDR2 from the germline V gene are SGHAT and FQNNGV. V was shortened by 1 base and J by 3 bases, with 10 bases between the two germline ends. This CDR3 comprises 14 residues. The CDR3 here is CASSLGGDFYEQYF. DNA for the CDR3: TGTGCCAGCAGCTTAGGTGGGGATTTCTACGAGCAGTACTTC.

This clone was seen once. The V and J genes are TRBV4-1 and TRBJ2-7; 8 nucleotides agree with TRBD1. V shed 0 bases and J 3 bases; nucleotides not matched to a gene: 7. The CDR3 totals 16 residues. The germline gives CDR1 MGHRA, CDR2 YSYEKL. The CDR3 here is CASSQETGTGSYEQYF. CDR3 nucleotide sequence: TGCGCCAGCAGCCAAGAGACTGGGACAGGCAGCTACGAGCAGTACTTC.

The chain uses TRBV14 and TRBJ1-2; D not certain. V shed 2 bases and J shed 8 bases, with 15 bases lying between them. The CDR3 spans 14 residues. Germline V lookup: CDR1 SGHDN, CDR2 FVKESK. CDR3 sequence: CASSQRAAGEGYTF. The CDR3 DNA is TGTGCCAGCAGCCAACGGGCCGCCGGTGAGGGCTACACCTTC. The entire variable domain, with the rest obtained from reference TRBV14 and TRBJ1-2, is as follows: EAGVTQFPSHSVIEKGQTVTLRCDPISGHDNLYWYRRVMGKEIKFLLHFVKESKQDESGMPNNRFLAERTGGTYSTLKVQPAELEDSGVYFCASSQRAAGEGYTFGSGTRLTVV.

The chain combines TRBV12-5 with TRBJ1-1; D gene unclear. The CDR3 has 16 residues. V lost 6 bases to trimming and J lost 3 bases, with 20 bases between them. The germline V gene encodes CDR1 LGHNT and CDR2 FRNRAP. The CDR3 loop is CASGQTLWGLDTEAFF. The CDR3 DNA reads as TGTGCTAGTGGGCAGACCCTCTGGGGTCTGGACACTGAAGCTTTCTTT.

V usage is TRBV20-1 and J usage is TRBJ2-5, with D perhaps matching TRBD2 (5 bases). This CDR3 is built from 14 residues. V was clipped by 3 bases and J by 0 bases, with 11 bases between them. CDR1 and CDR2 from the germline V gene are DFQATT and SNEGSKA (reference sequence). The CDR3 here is CSASSRGYQETQYF. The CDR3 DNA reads TGCAGTGCTAGTTCTCGGGGTTACCAAGAGACCCAGTACTTC.